The 25 T cell receptor beta chains in this list originate from one sample, sequenced in a study of technical replicates of blood from several donors (TCRdb year 2017). Receptors were amplified or captured by the immunoSEQ multiplex PCR assay. TCRdb holds this immuneACCESS table with in-frame rearrangements only. Some clones are missing; in checked studies, unresolved V genes explain under half, and the rest has no known cause. This sample comprises about 49,000 clones, 92% of them detected only once. In total, the top ten clones hold less than 5% of the sample. Material for sequencing was PBMCs. These receptors were taken from a human donor in good health. Some clones in this sample may be carry-over from other donors' samples.

The chain employs TRBV9 and TRBJ2-1, with 9 bases that match TRBD2. The CDR3 loop spans 15 amino acids. The germline gives CDR1 SGDLS, CDR2 YYNGEE. V was clipped by 4 bases and J by 8 bases; unmatched bases: 10. CDR3 coding DNA: TGTGCCAGCAGCCCCCGCCCGGCGGGAGGGGATGAGCAGTTCTTC. It yields the protein CASSPRPAGGDEQFF.

V is TRBV6-5 and J is TRBJ2-3; 8 nucleotides align to TRBD2. The CDR3 has 13 amino acids. Germline CDR1 is MNHEY and CDR2 is SVGAGI. With V trimmed by 4 bases and J by 4 bases, 1 base remained unmatched. The CDR3 DNA reads as TGTGCCAGCAGTTTGACTAGCGCAGATACGCAGTATTTT. Protein product: CASSLTSADTQYF.

The gene calls are TRBV2 and TRBJ2-5, with a weak D call TRBD2 (6 bases). Trimming cost V 7 bases and J 1 base, with 13 bases left between them. Germline lookup yields CDR1 SNHLY and CDR2 FYNNEI. CDR3 length equals 14 residues. Here the CDR3 DNA reads TGTGCCAGCAATCATCCGGGACTCCAAGAGACCCAGTACTTC. Its translation is CASNHPGLQETQYF.

The chain uses TRBV6-1 and TRBJ1-2; 7 bases are shared with TRBD1. The CDR3 loop spans 13 amino acids. V shed 7 bases and J 7 bases; nucleotides not matched to a gene: 9. Germline-derived CDR1 and CDR2 are MNHNS and SASEGT. This CDR3 is CASKRQGQGGYTF. CDR3 bases: TGTGCCAGCAAAAGACAGGGACAAGGTGGCTACACCTTC.

The chain employs TRBV11-1 and TRBJ2-3; 9 bases agree with TRBD2. The CDR3 sequence is 16 residues long. Looked up from germline, CDR1 is SGHAT and CDR2 is FQDESV (reference sequence). Trimming took 4 bases from V and 0 from J; bases not matched to a gene: 5. CDR3 residues: CASSSGTSKSTDTQYF. DNA of the CDR3: TGTGCCAGCAGCTCAGGGACTAGCAAAAGCACAGATACGCAGTATTTT.

V usage is TRBV5-1 and J usage is TRBJ2-1; TRBD2 aligns across 14 bases. Germline-derived CDR1 and CDR2 are SGHRS and YFSETQ. This CDR3 region has 18 residues. The J segment lost 10 bases and the V segment lost 0 bases, leaving 12 bases of the junction unmatched. CDR3 in DNA: TGCGCCAGCAGCTTGGGTGGGACTAGCGGGGGCCTTTGGGAGGAGCAGTTCTTC. As protein: CASSLGGTSGGLWEEQFF.

This sequence joins TRBV7-2 and TRBJ2-1; TRBD2 aligns across 10 bases. This CDR3 region has 15 residues. Germline CDR1 is SGHTA and CDR2 is FQGNSA. V was clipped by 2 bases and J by 10 bases; unmatched bases: 8. The CDR3: CASSLSSGGAVEQFF. The CDR3 DNA is TGTGCCAGCAGCTTATCCAGCGGGGGGGCCGTAGAGCAGTTCTTC. Full variable domain (outside the CDR3, taken from reference TRBV7-2 and TRBJ2-1): GAGVSQSPSNKVTEKGKDVELRCDPISGHTALYWYRQSLGQGLEFLIYFQGNSAPDKSGLPSDRFSAERTGGSVSTLTIQRTQQEDSAVYLCASSLSSGGAVEQFFGPGTRLTVL.

This clone was observed once. V is TRBV10-3 and J is TRBJ1-2, with no clear D. The V and J ends lost 0 bases and 7 bases respectively, with 6 bases between them. The CDR3 spans 12 residues. Germline V CDR1 and CDR2: ENHRY, SYGVKD. The CDR3 region has the DNA TGTGCCATCAGTGAGTCGACGGGTGGCTACACCTTC. This codes for CAISESTGGYTF.

The chain is built from TRBV7-2 and TRBJ1-2, with a possible D match to TRBD1 (5 bases). Germline assignment: CDR1 SGHTA and CDR2 FQGNSA. This CDR3 comprises 14 residues. The V end was cut by 1 base, the J end by 2 bases, with 8 bases between. DNA for the CDR3: TGTGCCAGCAGCTTAGAGCAGGGAAACTATGGCTACACCTTC. Protein: CASSLEQGNYGYTF.

This clone was seen only once. V usage is TRBV11-3 and J usage is TRBJ2-1; D might be TRBD2 (6 bases). This CDR3 spans 13 amino acids. Germline CDR1 SGHNT, CDR2 YENEEA. Trimming pared 7 bases from V and 5 bases from J, leaving 12 bases between. The CDR3 DNA sequence: TGTGCCAGCAAGGGGAGGCTTGACAATGAGCAGTTCTTC. It is translated as CASKGRLDNEQFF.

This clone was recorded once. V and J are TRBV6-4 and TRBJ1-1; D is unclear. V was cut by 5 bases and J by 1 base, with 8 bases left in between. Germline V lookup: CDR1 MRHNA, CDR2 SNTAGT. This CDR3 spans 13 amino acids. CDR3 in amino acids: CASSLGENTEAFF. DNA of the CDR3: TGTGCCAGCAGTCTGGGAGAGAACACTGAAGCTTTCTTT.

V gene TRBV6-5 combines with J gene TRBJ2-7; D gene unclear. V dropped 0 bases and J dropped 4 bases, with 13 bases sitting between them. The CDR3 is 15 residues long. Germline assignment: CDR1 MNHEY and CDR2 SVGAGI. The CDR3 bases are TGTGCCAGCAGTTACTCCGGTCTCCCGAGTTACGAGCAGTACTTC. It codes for CASSYSGLPSYEQYF.

The V and J genes are TRBV12-5 and TRBJ1-2; 9 bases match TRBD1. Germline V gene data show CDR1 as LGHNT and CDR2 as FRNRAP. The CDR3 consists of 17 residues. V gave up 2 bases and J gave up 5 bases; unmatched junction bases: 12. This chain's CDR3 is CASGLPLTLTGGYGYTF. CDR3 DNA sequence: TGTGCTAGTGGTTTGCCATTGACCCTGACAGGGGGATATGGCTACACCTTC.

The CDR3: CAISGPGQNYGYTF. The CDR3 DNA reads as TGTGCCATCAGTGGACCGGGACAGAACTATGGCTACACCTTC. The chain is built from TRBV10-3 and TRBJ1-2; 7 bases fit TRBD1. Germline CDR1 reads ENHRY; CDR2 reads SYGVKD. The CDR3 is 14 residues long. The V and J ends lost 4 bases and 2 bases, in that order; junction bases with no gene match: 4.

DNA for the CDR3: TGTGCCAGCACCTCCGGCAGGGGAGGGTATGGCTACACCTTC. Protein sequence: CASTSGRGGYGYTF. The chain is built from TRBV6-5 and TRBJ1-2; perhaps TRBD1 as D (6 bases). Germline loops: CDR1 MNHEY, CDR2 SVGAGI. Deletions cut 7 bases from V and 5 bases from J, with 17 bases between. This CDR3 comprises 14 residues.

The chain combines TRBV6-5 with TRBJ2-3, with TRBD2 as a possible D gene (5 bases). The V end lost 0 bases, the J end lost 3 bases, and 10 bases lay between the germline ends. Germline CDR1 is MNHEY and CDR2 is SVGAGI. The CDR3 sequence is 15 residues long. The CDR3 spells CASSYSGRRTDTQYF. In DNA form, the CDR3 reads TGTGCCAGCAGTTACTCGGGCAGGAGGACAGATACGCAGTATTTT.

The chain recombines TRBV4-3 with TRBJ1-3; D not resolved. This CDR3 spans 18 amino acids. V was cut by 0 bases and J by 0 bases, with 15 bases left in between. Germline values: CDR1 LGHNA, CDR2 YSLEER. The DNA for the CDR3 is TGCGCCAGCAGCCAAGAACTGGGCCCCGCAGCCTCTGGAAACACCATATATTTT. Translation gives CASSQELGPAASGNTIYF.

This clone showed up just a few times. This sequence joins TRBV5-6 and TRBJ1-1, with 11 bases that match TRBD1. Unmatched junction bases numbered 8, after V lost 4 bases and J lost 3 bases. CDR1 and CDR2 (germline): SGHDT, YYEEEE. This CDR3 contains 16 residues. The CDR3 reads CASSPEVGQGDTEAFF. CDR3 nucleotides: TGTGCCAGCAGCCCGGAGGTGGGACAGGGGGACACTGAAGCTTTCTTT.

This clone was seen a single time. The rearrangement uses TRBV5-6 and TRBJ2-7, with a possible D match to TRBD2 (5 bases). The CDR3 is 13 residues long. CDR1 is SGHDT and CDR2 is YYEEEE in the germline V gene. Trimming left V 4 bases short and J 9 bases short, with 17 bases between. Here the CDR3 reads CASSVTRAPRQYF. The CDR3 DNA sequence: TGTGCCAGCAGCGTCACTAGGGCCCCGCGGCAGTACTTC.

The gene calls are TRBV15 and TRBJ2-7; the D is unclear. Germline CDR1 reads LNHNV; CDR2 reads YYDKDF (reference sequence). This CDR3 has 16 amino acids. Trimming shortened V by 5 bases and J by 2 bases, and 19 bases separated the two germline ends. The CDR3 region is CATSPKPQEQPYEQYF. The CDR3 nucleotides are TGTGCCACCAGCCCGAAACCCCAGGAACAGCCCTACGAGCAGTACTTC.

For the CDR3, the DNA is TGTGCCAGTAGTATGGCCGGGGTCAGGAGCAATCAGCCCCAGCATTTT. The encoded protein is CASSMAGVRSNQPQHF. The chain recombines TRBV19 with TRBJ1-5; D is ambiguous. V was shortened by 3 bases and J by 1 base, with 13 bases between the two germline ends. This CDR3 is 16 amino acids long. Germline V CDR1 and CDR2: LNHDA, SQIVND (reference sequence).

This rearrangement joins TRBV7-8 to TRBJ2-4, with D possibly matching TRBD2 (5 bases). V was pared by 4 bases and J by 4 bases, with 20 bases between. The germline CDR1 and CDR2 sequences are SGHVS and FQNEAQ. The CDR3 totals 17 residues. DNA of the CDR3: TGTGCCAGCAGCTCAGGATTGGCACCGACGGGGAAAAACATTCAGTACTTC. Translating it yields CASSSGLAPTGKNIQYF. The complete variable domain, with remaining parts taken from reference TRBV7-8 and TRBJ2-4, reads GAGVSQSPRYKVAKRGQDVALRCDPISGHVSLFWYQQALGQGPEFLTYFQNEAQLDKSGLPSDRFFAERPEGSVSTLKIQRTQQEDSAVYLCASSSGLAPTGKNIQYFGAGTRLSVL.

This chain connects TRBV2 to TRBJ1-2; 8 nucleotides match TRBD1. The CDR3 length is 15 residues. Trimming cost V 5 bases and J 4 bases; bases outside gene matches: 9. In germline, CDR1 is SNHLY, CDR2 FYNNEI. The CDR3 DNA follows: TGTGCCAGCAGTAAGGACAGGGCGGTAGGCTATGGCTACACCTTC. Amino acids: CASSKDRAVGYGYTF.

This chain's CDR3 is CASRRTGTSYEQYF. As DNA, the CDR3 is TGTGCCAGCAGAAGAACCGGGACTAGCTACGAGCAGTACTTC. This chain joins TRBV5-6 and TRBJ2-7; 8 bases are shared with TRBD2. The CDR3 is 14 residues long. V dropped 5 bases and J dropped 3; count of bases not matched to a gene: 7. Germline CDR1 and CDR2: SGHDT and YYEEEE.

The J gene is TRBJ1-5, the V gene TRBV30; the match to TRBD1 covers 10 bases. The CDR3 has 15 residues. CDR1 is GTSNPN and CDR2 is SVGIG in the germline V gene (reference sequence). V was clipped by 4 bases and J by 3 bases; unmatched bases: 6. The CDR3 loop reads CAWNDRGLDNQPQHF. The CDR3 DNA reads TGTGCCTGGAACGACAGGGGGCTAGACAATCAGCCCCAGCATTTT.